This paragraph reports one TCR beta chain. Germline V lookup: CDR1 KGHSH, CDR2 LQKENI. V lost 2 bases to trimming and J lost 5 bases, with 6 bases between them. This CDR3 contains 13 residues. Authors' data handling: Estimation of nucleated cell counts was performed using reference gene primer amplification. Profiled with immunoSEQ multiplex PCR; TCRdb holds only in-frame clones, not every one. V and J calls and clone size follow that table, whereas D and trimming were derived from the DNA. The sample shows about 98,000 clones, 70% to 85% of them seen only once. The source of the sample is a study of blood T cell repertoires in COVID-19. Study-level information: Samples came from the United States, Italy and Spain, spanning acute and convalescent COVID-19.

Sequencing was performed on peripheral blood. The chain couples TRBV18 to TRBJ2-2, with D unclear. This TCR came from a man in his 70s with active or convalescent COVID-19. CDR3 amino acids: CASSPFLTGELFF. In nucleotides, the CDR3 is TGTGCCAGCTCACCATTTCTGACCGGGGAGCTGTTTTTT.